This TCR beta chain was captured in a study of blood T cells in healthy people across ages. It was with a sample-barcoded 5' primer and a J-beta primer mix that a second PCR of roughly 7 to 12 cycles was run. Every sample gave at least 2.5 million paired-end reads containing CDR3. Each CDR3 protein gets one entry after TCRdb re-called the 5' RACE reads with MiXCR. The data hold hundreds of thousands of distinct CDR3 sequences, with 45% to 50% observed a single time. CDR1 is LGHNA and CDR2 is YNFKEQ in the germline V gene. This CDR3 spans 17 amino acids. The ends were cut back, 0 bases at V and 8 bases at J, with 22 bases in the middle.

The chain is built from TRBV4-2 and TRBJ1-2, with a possible D match to TRBD1 (6 bases). The sequenced sample consisted of blood. This TCR was recovered from a woman aged 55 to 70 in good health. The CDR3 loop is CASSQDVGGQRSRGYTF. The DNA for the CDR3 is TGTGCCAGCAGCCAAGATGTAGGAGGACAGAGATCGCGAGGCTACACCTTC.